The rows below give T cell receptor beta chains drawn from one sample of a study of blood T cell repertoires in COVID-19. This table comes from immunoSEQ multiplex PCR, and its TCRdb copy is limited to in-frame clones, with some not included. The table shows roughly 38,000 clones, with over 80% occurring only once. Sequencing input: peripheral blood. These receptors were collected from a man between 45 and 60 years old with active COVID-19. CDR3s include the opening cysteine and the closing phenylalanine or tryptophan. D genes are given only for firm matches. Rows give clone size only sometimes, using once, few, many, or a class for an expanded clone.

v_gene	d_gene	j_gene	abundance	CDR3aa	CDR3nt
TRBV28	.	TRBJ2-7	.	CASRSLYEQYF	TGTGCCAGCAGAAGCTTGTACGAGCAGTACTTC
TRBV10-2	.	TRBJ2-5	.	CASSESGGETQYF	TGCGCCAGCAGTGAGTCAGGGGGAGAGACCCAGTACTTC
TRBV27	.	TRBJ1-5	.	CASSLSLSNQPQHF	TGTGCCAGCAGTTTATCTTTGAGTAATCAGCCCCAGCATTTT
TRBV28	.	TRBJ2-5	.	CASSLNRTLNQETQYF	TGTGCCAGCAGTTTAAACCGGACACTGAACCAAGAGACCCAGTACTTC
TRBV29-1	TRBD2	TRBJ2-2	.	CSVILAGVTNTGELFF	TGCAGCGTGATACTAGCGGGGGTTACTAACACCGGGGAGCTGTTTTTT
TRBV12-3/TRBV12-4	.	TRBJ1-5	.	CASSFGVNQPQHF	TGTGCCAGCAGTTTCGGGGTTAATCAGCCCCAGCATTTT
TRBV6-2/TRBV6-3	.	TRBJ1-2	once	CASSYPNTGTHGYTF	TGTGCCAGCAGTTATCCAAACACCGGGACTCATGGCTACACCTTC
TRBV9	.	TRBJ1-2	few	CASSPSHYGYTF	TGTGCCAGCAGCCCCTCTCACTATGGCTACACCTTC
TRBV5-1	TRBD2	TRBJ2-3	.	CASSLTPTSGSTDTQYF	TGCGCCAGCAGCTTGACCCCCACTAGCGGAAGCACAGATACGCAGTATTTT
TRBV4-1	TRBD2	TRBJ2-3	.	CASSQKFGGADTQYF	TGCGCCAGCAGCCAAAAGTTCGGGGGGGCGGATACGCAGTATTTT
TRBV14	TRBD1	TRBJ1-2	.	CASSQNRGLNYGYTF	TGTGCCAGCAGCCAAAACAGGGGGCTTAACTATGGCTACACCTTC
TRBV10-2	.	TRBJ2-6	once	CASSLPRASGANVLTF	TGCGCCAGCAGTCTCCCCCGCGCCTCTGGGGCCAACGTCCTGACTTTC
TRBV19	TRBD1	TRBJ1-1	.	CASSTQGVTEAFF	TGTGCCAGTAGTACCCAGGGGGTGACTGAAGCTTTCTTT
TRBV7-2	TRBD1	TRBJ1-6	.	CASSLATGVGSPLHF	TGTGCCAGCAGCTTAGCGACAGGGGTGGGGTCACCCCTCCACTTT
TRBV4-2	TRBD1	TRBJ1-2	.	CASSQAHQGTANYGYTF	TGTGCCAGCAGCCAAGCGCATCAAGGGACAGCTAACTATGGCTACACCTTC